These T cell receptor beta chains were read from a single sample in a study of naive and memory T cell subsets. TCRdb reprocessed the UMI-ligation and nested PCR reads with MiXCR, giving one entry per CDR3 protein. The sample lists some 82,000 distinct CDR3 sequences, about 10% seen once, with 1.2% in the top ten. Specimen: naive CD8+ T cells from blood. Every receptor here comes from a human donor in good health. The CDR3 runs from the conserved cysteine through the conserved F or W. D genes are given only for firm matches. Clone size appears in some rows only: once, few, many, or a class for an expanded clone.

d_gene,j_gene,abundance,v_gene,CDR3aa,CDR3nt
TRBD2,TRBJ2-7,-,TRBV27,CASTPTSSGVYEQYF,TGTGCCAGCACCCCCACCTCTAGCGGAGTCTACGAGCAGTACTTC
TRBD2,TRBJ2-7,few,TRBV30,CAWNPGRLHEQYF,TGTGCCTGGAATCCCGGGAGGTTGCACGAGCAGTACTTC
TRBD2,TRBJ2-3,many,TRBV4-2,CASTPGLAMADTQYF,TGTGCCAGCACCCCGGGACTAGCGATGGCAGATACGCAGTATTTT
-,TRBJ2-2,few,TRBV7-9,CASSKSDTGELFF,TGTGCCAGCAGCAAAAGTGACACCGGGGAGCTGTTTTTT
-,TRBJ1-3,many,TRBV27,CASSSGNTIYF,TGTGCCAGCAGTTCCGGAAACACCATATATTTT
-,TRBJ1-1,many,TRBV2,CASEEDGTEAFF,TGTGCCAGCGAGGAGGACGGCACTGAAGCTTTCTTT
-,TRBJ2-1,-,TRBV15,CATSRDRNSLGEQFF,TGTGCCACCAGCAGAGATAGGAATAGCTTGGGTGAGCAGTTCTTC
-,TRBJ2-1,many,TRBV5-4,CASRKGESYNEQFF,TGTGCCAGCAGAAAGGGCGAGAGCTACAATGAGCAGTTCTTC
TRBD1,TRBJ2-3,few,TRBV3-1,CASSQALGTGPTDTQYF,TGTGCCAGCAGCCAGGCCCTAGGGACAGGACCCACAGATACGCAGTATTTT
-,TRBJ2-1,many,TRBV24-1,CATSDFRDTAYNEQFF,TGTGCCACCAGTGATTTCAGGGATACGGCCTACAATGAGCAGTTCTTC
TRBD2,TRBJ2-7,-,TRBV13,CASSPGGPLSSYEQYF,TGTGCCAGCAGCCCGGGGGGGCCGCTGAGCTCCTACGAGCAGTACTTC
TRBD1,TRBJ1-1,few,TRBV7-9,CASSQKWGQALMNTEAFF,TGTGCCAGCAGCCAAAAGTGGGGACAGGCCCTTATGAACACTGAAGCTTTCTTT
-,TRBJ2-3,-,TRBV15,CATSEVLSTDTQYF,TGTGCCACCAGCGAAGTTCTTAGCACAGATACGCAGTATTTT
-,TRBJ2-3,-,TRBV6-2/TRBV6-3,CASSYPVAGTDTQYF,TGTGCCAGCAGTTACCCCGTAGCGGGCACAGATACGCAGTATTTT
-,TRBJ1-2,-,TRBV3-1,CASSPAPSTVNGYTF,TGTGCCAGCAGCCCCGCACCTTCGACAGTGAATGGCTACACCTTC
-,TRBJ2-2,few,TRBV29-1,CSVAGNTGELFF,TGCAGCGTTGCAGGGAACACCGGGGAGCTGTTTTTT
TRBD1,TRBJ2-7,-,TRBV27,CASGPPPGQGQDEQYF,TGTGCCAGCGGCCCTCCTCCGGGACAGGGTCAGGACGAGCAGTACTTC
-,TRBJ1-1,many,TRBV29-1,CSVDLEGLNTEAFF,TGCAGCGTTGATTTGGAGGGGCTGAACACTGAAGCTTTCTTT
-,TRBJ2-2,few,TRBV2,CASMGNTGELFF,TGTGCCAGCATGGGGAACACCGGGGAGCTGTTTTTT
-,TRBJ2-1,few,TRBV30,CASRALGRGEQFF,TGTGCCTCCCGTGCGCTAGGACGGGGTGAGCAGTTCTTC
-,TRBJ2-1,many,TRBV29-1,CSVGSGLDNEQFF,TGCAGCGTGGGGTCGGGACTTGACAATGAGCAGTTCTTC
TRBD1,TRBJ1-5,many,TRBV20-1,CSAVRRGGSDQPQHF,TGCAGTGCAGTTCGTAGAGGGGGCTCGGATCAGCCCCAGCATTTT
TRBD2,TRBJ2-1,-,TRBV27,CASSWERELSNEQFF,TGTGCCAGCAGTTGGGAGCGGGAGTTAAGTAATGAGCAGTTCTTC
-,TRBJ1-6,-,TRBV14,CASSPQGSSSYNSPLHF,TGTGCCAGCAGCCCTCAGGGGTCGAGCTCCTATAATTCACCCCTCCACTTT
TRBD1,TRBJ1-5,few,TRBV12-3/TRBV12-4,CASSRDRQPQHF,TGTGCCAGCAGTCGGGACAGACAGCCCCAGCATTTT